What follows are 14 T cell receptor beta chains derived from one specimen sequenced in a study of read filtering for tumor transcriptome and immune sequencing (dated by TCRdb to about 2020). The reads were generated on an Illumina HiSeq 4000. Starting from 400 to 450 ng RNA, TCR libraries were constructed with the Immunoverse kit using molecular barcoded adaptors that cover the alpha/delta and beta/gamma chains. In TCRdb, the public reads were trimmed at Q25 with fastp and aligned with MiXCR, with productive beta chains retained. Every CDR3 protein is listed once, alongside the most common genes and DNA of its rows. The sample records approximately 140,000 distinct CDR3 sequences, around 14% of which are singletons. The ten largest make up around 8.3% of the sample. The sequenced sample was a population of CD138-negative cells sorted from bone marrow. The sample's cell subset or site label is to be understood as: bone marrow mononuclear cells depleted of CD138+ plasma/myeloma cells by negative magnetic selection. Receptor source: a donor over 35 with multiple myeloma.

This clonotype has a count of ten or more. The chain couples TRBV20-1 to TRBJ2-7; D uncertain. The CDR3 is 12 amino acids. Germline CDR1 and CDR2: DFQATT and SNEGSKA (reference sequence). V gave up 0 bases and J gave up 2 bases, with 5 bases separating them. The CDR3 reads CSARDITYEQYF. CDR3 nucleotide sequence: TGCAGTGCTAGAGATATCACCTACGAGCAGTACTTC.

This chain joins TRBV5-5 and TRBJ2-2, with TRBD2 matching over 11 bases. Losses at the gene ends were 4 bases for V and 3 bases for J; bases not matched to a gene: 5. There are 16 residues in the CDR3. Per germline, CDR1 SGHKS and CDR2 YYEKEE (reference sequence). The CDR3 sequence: CASSAGTSGYTGELFF. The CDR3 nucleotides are TGTGCCAGCAGCGCCGGGACTAGCGGCTACACCGGGGAGCTGTTTTTT.

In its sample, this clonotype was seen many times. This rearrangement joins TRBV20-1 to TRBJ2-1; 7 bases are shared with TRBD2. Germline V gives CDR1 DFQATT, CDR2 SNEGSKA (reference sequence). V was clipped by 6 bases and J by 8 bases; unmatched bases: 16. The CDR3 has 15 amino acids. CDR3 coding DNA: TGCAGTGCCAAAACCGGGACTATCTTAACATATGAGCAGTTCTTC. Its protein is CSAKTGTILTYEQFF.

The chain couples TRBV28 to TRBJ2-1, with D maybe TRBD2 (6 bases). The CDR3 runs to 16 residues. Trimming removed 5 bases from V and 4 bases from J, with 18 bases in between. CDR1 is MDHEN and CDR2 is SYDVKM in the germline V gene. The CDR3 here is CASSNPLPAGYNEQFF. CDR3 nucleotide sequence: TGTGCCAGCAGTAACCCCTTACCAGCGGGTTACAATGAGCAGTTCTTC.

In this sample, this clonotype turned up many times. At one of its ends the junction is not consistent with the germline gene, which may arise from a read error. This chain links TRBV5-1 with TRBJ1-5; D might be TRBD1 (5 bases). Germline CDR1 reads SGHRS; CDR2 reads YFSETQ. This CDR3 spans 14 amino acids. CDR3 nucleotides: TGTGCCAGCAGCTTAGAGGGACGAAATCAGCCCCAGCATTTT. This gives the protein CASSLEGRNQPQHF.

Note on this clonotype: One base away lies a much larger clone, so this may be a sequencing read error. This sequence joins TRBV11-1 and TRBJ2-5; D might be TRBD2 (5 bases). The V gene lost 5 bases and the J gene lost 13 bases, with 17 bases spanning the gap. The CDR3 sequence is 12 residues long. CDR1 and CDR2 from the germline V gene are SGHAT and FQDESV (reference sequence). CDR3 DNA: TGTGCCAGCAGCCCTGACTGGGCGGACTCGTACTTC. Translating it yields CASSPDWADSYF.

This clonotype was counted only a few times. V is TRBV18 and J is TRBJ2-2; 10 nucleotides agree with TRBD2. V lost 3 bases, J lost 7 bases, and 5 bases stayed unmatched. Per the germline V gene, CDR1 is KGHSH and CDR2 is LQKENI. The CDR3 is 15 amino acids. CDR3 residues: CASSPWTSGDGELFF. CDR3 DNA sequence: TGTGCCAGCTCACCCTGGACTAGCGGAGACGGGGAGCTGTTTTTT.

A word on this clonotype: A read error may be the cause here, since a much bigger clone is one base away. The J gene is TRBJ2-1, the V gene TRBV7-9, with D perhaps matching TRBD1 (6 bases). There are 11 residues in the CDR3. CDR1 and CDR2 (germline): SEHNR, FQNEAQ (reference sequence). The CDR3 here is CASTLRQGPLF. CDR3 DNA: TGTGCCAGTACCCTCAGGCAGGGGCCGCTCTTC.

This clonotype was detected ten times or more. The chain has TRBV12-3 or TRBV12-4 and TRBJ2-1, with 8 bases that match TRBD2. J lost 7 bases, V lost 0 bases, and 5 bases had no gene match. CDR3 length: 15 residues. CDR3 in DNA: TGTGCCAGCAGTTTAGCGGGACTAGTATTGAATGAGCAGTTCTTC. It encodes CASSLAGLVLNEQFF.

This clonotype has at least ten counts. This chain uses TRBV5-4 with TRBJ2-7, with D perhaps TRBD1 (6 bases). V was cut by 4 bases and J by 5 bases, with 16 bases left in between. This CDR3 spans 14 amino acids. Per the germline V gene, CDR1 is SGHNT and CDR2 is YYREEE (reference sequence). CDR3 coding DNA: TGTGCCAGCAGCCTCCGGGACACGACGGACGAGCAGTACTTC. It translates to CASSLRDTTDEQYF.

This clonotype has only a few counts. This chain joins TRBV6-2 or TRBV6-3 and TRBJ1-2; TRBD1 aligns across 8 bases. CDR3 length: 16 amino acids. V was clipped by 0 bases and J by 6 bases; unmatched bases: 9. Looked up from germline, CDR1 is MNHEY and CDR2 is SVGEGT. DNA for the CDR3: TGTGCCAGCAGTTACTCCGCCCGGACAGGGTATGATGGCTACACCTTC. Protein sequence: CASSYSARTGYDGYTF.

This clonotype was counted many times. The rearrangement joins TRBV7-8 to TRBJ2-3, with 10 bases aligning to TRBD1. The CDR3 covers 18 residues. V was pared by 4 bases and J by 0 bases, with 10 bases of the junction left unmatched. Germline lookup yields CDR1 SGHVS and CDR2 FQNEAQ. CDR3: CASSSLGGQGWSTDTQYF. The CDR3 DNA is TGTGCCAGCAGCTCCCTAGGGGGACAGGGGTGGAGCACAGATACGCAGTATTTT.

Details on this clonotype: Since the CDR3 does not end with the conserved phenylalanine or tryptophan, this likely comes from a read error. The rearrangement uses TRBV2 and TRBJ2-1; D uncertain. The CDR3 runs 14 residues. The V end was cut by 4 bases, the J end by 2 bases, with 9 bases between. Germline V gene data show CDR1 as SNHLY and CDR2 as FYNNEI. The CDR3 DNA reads TGTGCCAGCAGTGGGAGACGGCCCTACAATGAGCAGTTCTCC. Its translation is CASSGRRPYNEQFS.

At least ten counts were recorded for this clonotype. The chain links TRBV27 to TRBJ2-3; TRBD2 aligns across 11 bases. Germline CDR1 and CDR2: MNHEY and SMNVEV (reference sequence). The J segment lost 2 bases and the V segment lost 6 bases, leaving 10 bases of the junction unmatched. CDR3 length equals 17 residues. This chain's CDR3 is CASSQSPSGRPTDTQYF. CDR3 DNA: TGTGCCAGCAGCCAATCCCCTAGCGGGAGGCCCACAGATACGCAGTATTTT.